The clone carrying this T cell receptor (beta chain) appeared a few times. This sample stems from a study of blood T cell repertoires in COVID-19. Germline lookup yields CDR1 ENHRY and CDR2 SYGVKD. The length of the CDR3 is 11 residues. J lost 2 bases, V lost 11 bases, and 2 bases had no gene match. Repertoires were generated with immunoSEQ multiplex PCR, while TCRdb's copy carries only in-frame clones and drops some. The sample includes 95,000 to 150,000 clones, about 89% seen only once; the top ten take just under 30%. The TCR sequence derives from a woman aged 70 to 79 with acute or convalescent COVID-19. This chain uses TRBV10-3 with TRBJ1-2; TRBD1 aligns across 7 bases. Sequencing used peripheral blood. CDR3 in amino acids: CAVTGNYGYTF. CDR3 nucleotide sequence: TGTGCCGTGACAGGGAACTATGGCTACACCTTC.